The sequence of this T cell receptor beta chain was determined in a study of blood T cell repertoires in COVID-19 (dated by TCRdb to 2019 to 2021). In the study overall: Samples covering the acute and convalescent phases of COVID-19 were provided by collaborators in the United States, Italy and Spain. The material from the prospective study consisted of cDNA or gDNA derived from T cells, B-cell-depleted T cells, or PBMCs. Deeply sampled blood TCRbeta repertoires from subjects exposed to, actively infected with, or recovered from COVID-19 were included in the dataset. The repertoires were made available in a free public database intended to serve as a resource for research on the immune response to SARS-CoV-2. Samples came from the ongoing ImmuneRACE study (first 160 participants) plus 1,254 subjects from 6 global collaborators. Sample metadata almost always included a de-identified subject ID, COVID-19 status, age in years and sex. Where available, HLA class I and class II types were obtained from metadata supplied by the sample provider rather than from assay-based typing.

What the authors observed across the whole study: The quantity of clinical and demographic metadata differed by source and by participant and was supplied without curation.

TCRbeta CDR3 regions were amplified from genomic DNA by means of the immunoSEQ Assay, a bias-controlled multiplex PCR. The authors' pipeline ran thus. Within the assay, amplification of reference gene primers was used to estimate how many nucleated cells each sample contained. To quantify the absolute abundance of each unique TCRbeta CDR3 rearrangement, sequence reads were collapsed and filtered. For each sample, productive Simpson clonality was calculated as the square root of Simpson's diversity index across productive rearrangements. TCRdb took this table from immuneACCESS and kept in-frame rearrangements with V and J called. Such tables lack part of the clones; where checked against another copy, unresolved V genes explain under half of the gap, and the rest is unexplained. V, J and clone size reflect that table, while D and trimming were determined from the DNA. A total of 85,000 to 100,000 clones appear in this sample, about four fifths of them only once. Together, the top ten hold around 5.2% of the sample.

This clone was recorded once. The antigen it binds to is not known. The sample holds no much larger clone one base away, and base qualities are not on file. At one collaborating source in Seattle, patients were enrolled during active infection and were followed longitudinally through the course of disease. The collaborating institutions used their own protocols to collect whole blood in K2EDTA tubes. For TCRbeta analysis, collaborators shipped samples as frozen whole blood, isolated PBMCs, or DNA extracted from either of those sample types. Spanning cysteine to phenylalanine, the CDR3 consists of 13 amino acids. Only the CDR3 DNA stays, 39 bases, in frame from base 1. The V and J ends are trimmed by 3 bases and 2 bases, leaving 7 bases between them. Based on the germline V gene (reference sequence), the CDR1 and CDR2 sequences are MNHEY and SMNVEV.

This chain joins TRBV27 to TRBJ1-2; a tentative D match to TRBD1 spans 5 bases. The sequence derives from a man older than 75 with COVID-19, enrolled during active disease. The sample taken for sequencing was peripheral blood. The DNA sequence reads TGTGCCAGCAGTTTTGACAGAAACTATGGCTACACCTTC. Its translation is CASSFDRNYGYTF.